The 7 T cell receptor beta chains given below trace back to one sample, sequenced in a study of blood T cells in healthy people across ages. A sample-barcoded 5' primer and a J-beta primer mix were used in a second PCR of roughly 7 to 11 cycles. In TCRdb, the 5' RACE reads were re-called with MiXCR into one record per CDR3 protein. The data show around 1,600,000 distinct CDR3 sequences, roughly 43% seen once. Sequenced material: blood. The receptors originated from a woman aged 18-30 years in good health.

This clonotype was seen a few times. The V call is TRBV2, the J call TRBJ2-1, with TRBD2 as a possible D gene (5 bases). This CDR3 has 13 residues. Trimming removed 5 bases at V and 8 bases at J, with 13 bases between. Germline V gene lookup returns CDR1 SNHLY and CDR2 FYNNEI. The CDR3 is CASSLERVDEQFF. In DNA form, the CDR3 reads TGTGCCAGCAGTCTCGAGAGGGTCGATGAGCAGTTCTTC.

Details on this clonotype: The junction departs from the called germline gene at one end, perhaps through a read error. The CDR3 nucleotides read TGTGCCAGCAGTGAAAGGGGGGCTAGCACAGATACGCAGTGTTTT. Its translation: CASSERGASTDTQCF. This chain joins TRBV6-1 and TRBJ2-3, with D perhaps matching TRBD1 or TRBD2 (6 bases each). The CDR3 covers 15 residues. The V gene's germline CDR1 is MNHNS and CDR2 SASEGT.

This clonotype was seen just once. The chain recombines TRBV9 with TRBJ2-1; no clear D. The J call may be faulty, since TRBJ2-7 better matches the DNA end. The CDR3 is made up of 16 amino acids. The germline CDR1 and CDR2 sequences are SGDLS and YYNGEE. The chain's CDR3 is CASSVDALVLYNEQYF. CDR3 coding DNA: TGTGCCAGCAGCGTAGATGCCCTGGTTCTCTACAATGAGCAGTACTTC.

The chain has TRBV6-5 and TRBJ1-1; 7 bases are a match to TRBD1. Trimming removed 6 bases from V and 1 base from J; junction bases left unmatched: 5. Germline V lookup: CDR1 MNHEY, CDR2 SVGAGI. CDR3 length equals 14 residues. CDR3 amino acids: CASRTRTGNTEAFF. The CDR3 DNA reads TGTGCCAGCAGAACCCGGACAGGGAACACTGAAGCTTTCTTT.

The chain is built from TRBV5-1 and TRBJ2-3; TRBD2 agrees at 8 bases. Germline V gene lookup returns CDR1 SGHRS and CDR2 YFSETQ. This CDR3 comprises 16 residues. The V segment lost 4 bases and the J segment 4 bases; nucleotides outside the gene matches: 11. CDR3 DNA sequence: TGCGCCAGCAGCCTTAGACTAGCGAGGGCCTCAGATACGCAGTATTTT. Translation: CASSLRLARASDTQYF.

The genes are TRBV20-1 and TRBJ1-2, with unresolved D. CDR3 length equals 12 residues. The V gene lost 5 bases and the J gene lost 8 bases, with 15 bases spanning the gap. Germline V gene data show CDR1 as DFQATT and CDR2 as SNEGSKA (reference sequence). The CDR3 spells CSASDGERGYTF. The CDR3, as DNA: TGCAGTGCTTCGGACGGGGAGAGAGGCTACACCTTC.

The chain employs TRBV4-1 and TRBJ1-1; D gene ambiguous. V lost 3 bases and J lost 4, with 12 bases in between. The CDR3 extends over 14 amino acids. CDR1 MGHRA and CDR2 YSYEKL come from the germline V gene. The CDR3 region has the DNA TGCGCCAGCAGCCAGGGGTGGTTGAGCACTGAAGCTTTCTTT. Translated: CASSQGWLSTEAFF.